This TCR beta chain was obtained from a study of T cell repertoires in cytomegalovirus infection. Study outcomes and limitations: HLA-C-restricted CMV clonotypes gave the most frequent clonotype in two of eight donors.

This clonotype was seen repeatedly, ten times or more. Its antigen remains unknown. Looked up from germline, CDR1 is SGHVS and CDR2 is FQNEAQ. V shed 5 bases and J 7 bases; nucleotides not matched to a gene: 13. There are 16 residues in the CDR3. TCRdb re-called the reads with MiXCR, one entry per CDR3 protein. The repertoire consists of about 300,000 distinct CDR3 sequences, with around 10% occurring once and the leading ten covering less than 3%. The gene calls are TRBV7-8 and TRBJ2-1, with TRBD2 matching 8 bases. The specimen was PBMCs. The source of this sequence is a human donor in good health (CMV status not recorded). Some clones in this sample may be carry-over from other donors' samples. CDR3 in DNA: TGTGCCAGCAGCCGATTTTCCGGGACTAGTCGGAATGAGCAGTTCTTC. Translated, it gives CASSRFSGTSRNEQFF.